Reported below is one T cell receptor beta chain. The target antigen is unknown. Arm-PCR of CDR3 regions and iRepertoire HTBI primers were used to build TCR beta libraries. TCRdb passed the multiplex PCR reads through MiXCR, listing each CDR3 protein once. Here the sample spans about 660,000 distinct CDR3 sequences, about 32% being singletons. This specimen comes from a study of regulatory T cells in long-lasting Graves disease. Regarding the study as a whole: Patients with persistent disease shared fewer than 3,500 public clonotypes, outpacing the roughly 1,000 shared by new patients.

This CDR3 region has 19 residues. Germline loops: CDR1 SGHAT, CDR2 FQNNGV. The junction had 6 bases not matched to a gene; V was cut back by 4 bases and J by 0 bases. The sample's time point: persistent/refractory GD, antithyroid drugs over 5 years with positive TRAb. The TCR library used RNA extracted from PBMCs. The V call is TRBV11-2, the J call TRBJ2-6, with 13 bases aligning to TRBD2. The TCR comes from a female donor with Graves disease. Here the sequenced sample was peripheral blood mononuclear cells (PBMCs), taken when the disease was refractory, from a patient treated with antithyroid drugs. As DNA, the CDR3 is TGTGCCAGCAGCTCGGGACTAGCGGGATCTCGCTCTGGGGCCAACGTCCTGACTTTC. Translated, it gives CASSSGLAGSRSGANVLTF.